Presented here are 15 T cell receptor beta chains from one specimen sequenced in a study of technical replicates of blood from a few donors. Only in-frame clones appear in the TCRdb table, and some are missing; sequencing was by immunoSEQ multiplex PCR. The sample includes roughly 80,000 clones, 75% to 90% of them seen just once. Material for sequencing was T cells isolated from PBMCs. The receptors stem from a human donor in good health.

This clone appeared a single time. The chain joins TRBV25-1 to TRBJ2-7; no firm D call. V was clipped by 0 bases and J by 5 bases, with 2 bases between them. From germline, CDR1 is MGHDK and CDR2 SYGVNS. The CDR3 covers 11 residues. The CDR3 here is CASSEYNEQYF. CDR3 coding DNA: TGTGCCAGCAGTGAATATAACGAGCAGTACTTC.

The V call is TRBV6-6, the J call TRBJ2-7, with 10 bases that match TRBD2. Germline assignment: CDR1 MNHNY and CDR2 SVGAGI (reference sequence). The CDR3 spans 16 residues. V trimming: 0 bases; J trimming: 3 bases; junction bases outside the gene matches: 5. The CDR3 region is CASSYSRASGSYEQYF. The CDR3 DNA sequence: TGTGCCAGCAGTTACTCGAGGGCTAGCGGGAGCTACGAGCAGTACTTC.

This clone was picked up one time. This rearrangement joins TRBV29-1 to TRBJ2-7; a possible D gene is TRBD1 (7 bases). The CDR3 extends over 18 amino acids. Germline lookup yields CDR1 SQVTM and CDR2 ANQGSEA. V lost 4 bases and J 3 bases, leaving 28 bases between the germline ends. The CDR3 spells CSVVILGGGAGTFYEQYF. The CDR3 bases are TGCAGCGTTGTAATCTTAGGGGGCGGGGCAGGGACCTTCTACGAGCAGTACTTC.

In nucleotides, the CDR3 is TGTGCCAGCAGCCAACTAAGGACAGAGACGAACACTGAAGCTTTCTTT. It yields the protein CASSQLRTETNTEAFF. The chain recombines TRBV5-4 with TRBJ1-1; TRBD1 might be the D (6 bases). The CDR3 totals 16 residues. V was cut by 4 bases and J by 1 base, with 17 bases left in between. Germline V gene sequence: CDR1 SGHNT, CDR2 YYREEE (reference sequence).

CDR3 residues: CASSLEGLAGYRNEQFF. The CDR3 coding sequence is TGTGCCAGCAGCTTAGAGGGACTAGCGGGATACCGCAATGAGCAGTTCTTC. The chain couples TRBV11-2 to TRBJ2-1; TRBD2 matches 13 bases. The CDR3 covers 17 residues. Germline CDR1 is SGHAT and CDR2 is FQNNGV. Germline trimming cut 0 bases from V and 6 bases from J; bases unmatched to any gene: 5.

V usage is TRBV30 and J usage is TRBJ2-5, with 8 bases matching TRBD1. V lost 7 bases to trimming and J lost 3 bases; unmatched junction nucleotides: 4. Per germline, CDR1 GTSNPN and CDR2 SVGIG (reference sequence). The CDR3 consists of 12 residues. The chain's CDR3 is CAYRGIEETQYF. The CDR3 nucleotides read TGTGCCTACAGGGGGATTGAAGAGACCCAGTACTTC.

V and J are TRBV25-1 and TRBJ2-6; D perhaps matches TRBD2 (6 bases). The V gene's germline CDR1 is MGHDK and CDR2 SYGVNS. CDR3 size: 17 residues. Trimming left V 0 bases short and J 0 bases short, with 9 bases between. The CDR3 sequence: CASSEYEGGSGANVLTF. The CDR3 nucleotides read TGTGCCAGCAGTGAATATGAGGGAGGCTCTGGGGCCAACGTCCTGACTTTC.

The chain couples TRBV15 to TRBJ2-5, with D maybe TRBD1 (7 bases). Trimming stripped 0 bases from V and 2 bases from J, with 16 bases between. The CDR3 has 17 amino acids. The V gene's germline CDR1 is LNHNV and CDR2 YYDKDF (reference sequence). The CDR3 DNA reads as TGTGCCACCAGCAGAGATATAGGAGGGGGCCTACAAGAGACCCAGTACTTC. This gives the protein CATSRDIGGGLQETQYF.

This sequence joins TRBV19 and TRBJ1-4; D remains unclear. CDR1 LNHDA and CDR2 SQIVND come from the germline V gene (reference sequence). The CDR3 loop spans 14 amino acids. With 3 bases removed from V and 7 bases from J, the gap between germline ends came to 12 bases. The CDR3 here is CASSMATTGEKLFF. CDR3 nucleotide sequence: TGTGCCAGTAGTATGGCTACGACGGGTGAAAAACTGTTTTTT.

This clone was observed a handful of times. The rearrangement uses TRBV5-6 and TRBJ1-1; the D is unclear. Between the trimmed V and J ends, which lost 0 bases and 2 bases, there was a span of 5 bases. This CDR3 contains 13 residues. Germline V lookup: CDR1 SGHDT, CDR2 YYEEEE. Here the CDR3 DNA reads TGTGCCAGCAGCTTGGTTCCAAACACTGAAGCTTTCTTT. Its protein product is CASSLVPNTEAFF.

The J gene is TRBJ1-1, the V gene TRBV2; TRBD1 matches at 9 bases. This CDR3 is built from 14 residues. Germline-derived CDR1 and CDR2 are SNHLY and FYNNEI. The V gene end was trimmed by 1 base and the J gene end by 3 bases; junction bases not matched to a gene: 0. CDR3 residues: CASSEGTGDTEAFF. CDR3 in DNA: TGTGCCAGCAGTGAAGGGACAGGGGACACTGAAGCTTTCTTT.

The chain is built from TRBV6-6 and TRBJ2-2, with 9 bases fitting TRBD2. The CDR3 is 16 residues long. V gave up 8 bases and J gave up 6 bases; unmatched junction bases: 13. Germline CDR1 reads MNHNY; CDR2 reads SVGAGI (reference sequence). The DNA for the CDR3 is TGTGCCAGCGGGCCTCGCGGGAGGGAATTAGCCGGGGAGCTGTTTTTT. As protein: CASGPRGRELAGELFF.

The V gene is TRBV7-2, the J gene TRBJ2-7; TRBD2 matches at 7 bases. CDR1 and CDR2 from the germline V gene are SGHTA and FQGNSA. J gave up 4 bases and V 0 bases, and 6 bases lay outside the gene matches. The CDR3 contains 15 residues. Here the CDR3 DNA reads TGTGCCAGCAGCTTAGCGGCGGGAGCGGAATACGAGCAGTACTTC. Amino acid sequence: CASSLAAGAEYEQYF.

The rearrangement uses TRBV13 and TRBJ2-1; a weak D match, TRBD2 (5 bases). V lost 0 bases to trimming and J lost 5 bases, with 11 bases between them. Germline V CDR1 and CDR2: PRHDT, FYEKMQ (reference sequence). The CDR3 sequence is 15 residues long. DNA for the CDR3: TGTGCCAGCAGCTTAGGCGGGGAGTTAAACAATGAGCAGTTCTTC. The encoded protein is CASSLGGELNNEQFF.

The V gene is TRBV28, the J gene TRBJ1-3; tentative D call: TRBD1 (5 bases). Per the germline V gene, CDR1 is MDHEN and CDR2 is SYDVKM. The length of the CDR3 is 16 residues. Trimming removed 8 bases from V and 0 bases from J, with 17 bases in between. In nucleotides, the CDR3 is TGTGCCAGCGGGGGGGACTCACTTAGCTCTGGAAACACCATATATTTT. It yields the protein CASGGDSLSSGNTIYF.